These 20 T cell receptor beta chains share one sample of origin, sequenced in a study of shared clonotypes between healthy human individuals. Generated by immunoSEQ multiplex PCR, the TCRdb table keeps only in-frame clones and is missing some. The sample has 700,000 to 950,000 clones, about 97% seen once. Naive CD8 populations comprised CD45RO-negative cells positively selected for CCR7, excluding terminally differentiated effector memory CD45RA+ cells. The sample comprised naive CD8+ T cells sorted from blood. The receptors come from a man aged 25-45 years in good health.

The V gene is TRBV6-1, the J gene TRBJ2-7, with 8 bases matching TRBD2. The CDR3 length is 15 residues. J lost 0 bases, V lost 3 bases, and 4 bases had no gene match. CDR1 and CDR2 (germline): MNHNS, SASEGT. The CDR3 DNA is TGTGCCAGCAGTGAGTTAGCGGGAAGCTCCTACGAGCAGTACTTC. This sequence encodes CASSELAGSSYEQYF.

V gene TRBV5-3 combines with J gene TRBJ1-2, with a tentative D call TRBD1 (5 bases). TRBV5-3 carries the ORF label, with uncertain function. CDR3 length: 17 residues. The V end was cut by 0 bases, the J end by 4 bases, with 19 bases between. CDR3 in amino acids: CARSLAGLSYCLYGYTF. The DNA of the CDR3 is TGTGCCAGAAGCTTGGCAGGGTTGTCTTACTGTCTCTATGGCTACACCTTC.

The chain carries TRBV7-9 and TRBJ2-7, with D uncertain. V dropped 3 bases and J dropped 2 bases, with 14 bases sitting between them. CDR3 length: 15 amino acids. The germline V gene has CDR1 SEHNR and CDR2 FQNEAQ (reference sequence). The CDR3 bases are TGTGCCAGCAGCTTGTCCCCAACGGGCGCCTACGAGCAGTACTTC. This codes for CASSLSPTGAYEQYF.

The chain employs TRBV6-5 and TRBJ2-3, with D unclear. CDR1 and CDR2 from the germline V gene are MNHEY and SVGAGI. This CDR3 has 15 amino acids. V was clipped by 7 bases and J by 0 bases, with 14 bases between them. The CDR3 protein is CASNPGTTSTDTQYF. Written as DNA, the CDR3 is TGTGCCAGCAACCCAGGAACTACTAGCACAGATACGCAGTATTTT.

The chain employs TRBV11-3 and TRBJ2-2; 12 bases line up with TRBD1. Germline CDR1 and CDR2: SGHNT and YENEEA. The V gene end was trimmed by 5 bases and the J gene end by 5 bases; junction bases not matched to a gene: 9. The CDR3 is made up of 17 amino acids. The CDR3 spells CASSMGQGAGVTGELFF. CDR3 DNA: TGTGCCAGCAGCATGGGACAGGGGGCTGGTGTTACCGGGGAGCTGTTTTTT.

The rearrangement links TRBV15 to TRBJ2-1; D unresolved. The V gene's germline CDR1 is LNHNV and CDR2 YYDKDF (reference sequence). The CDR3 contains 11 residues. The V gene lost 5 bases and the J gene lost 8 bases, with 7 bases spanning the gap. This CDR3 reads CATSGVDEQFF. The CDR3 coding sequence is TGTGCCACCAGCGGAGTGGATGAGCAGTTCTTC. Filled out from reference TRBV15 and TRBJ2-1, the complete variable domain reads DAMVIQNPRYQVTQFGKPVTLSCSQTLNHNVMYWYQQKSSQAPKLLFHYYDKDFNNEADTPDNFQSRRPNTSFCFLDIRSPGLGDTAMYLCATSGVDEQFFGPGTRLTVL.

This clone was seen a single time. The gene calls are TRBV27 and TRBJ1-1; D gene unclear. Germline CDR1 MNHEY, CDR2 SMNVEV (reference sequence). The V and J ends lost 3 bases and 3 bases respectively, with 17 bases between them. The CDR3 is 16 amino acids. The CDR3 loop is CASSFLGSLGYTEAFF. The DNA of the CDR3 is TGTGCCAGCAGTTTCTTGGGGTCATTGGGGTACACTGAAGCTTTCTTT.

J is TRBJ2-7 and V is TRBV2; 10 nucleotides agree with TRBD1. The CDR3 extends over 14 amino acids. V gave up 7 bases and J gave up 2 bases; unmatched junction bases: 5. CDR1 is SNHLY and CDR2 is FYNNEI in the germline V gene. CDR3: CASTPGQGTYEQYF. The CDR3 DNA sequence: TGTGCCAGCACCCCGGGACAGGGGACCTACGAGCAGTACTTC. Filled out from reference TRBV2 and TRBJ2-7, the complete variable domain reads EPEVTQTPSHQVTQMGQEVILRCVPISNHLYFYWYRQILGQKVEFLVSFYNNEISEKSEIFDDQFSVERPDGSNFTLKIRSTKLEDSAMYFCASTPGQGTYEQYFGPGTRLTVT.

The V call is TRBV27, the J call TRBJ2-7, with TRBD2 matching 13 bases. J gave up 5 bases and V 4 bases, and 8 bases lay outside the gene matches. Germline loops: CDR1 MNHEY, CDR2 SMNVEV (reference sequence). This CDR3 has 16 residues. CDR3 sequence (DNA): TGTGCCAGCAGTTCCCGGACTAGCGGGAGCATGAACGAGCAGTACTTC. Protein: CASSSRTSGSMNEQYF.

The chain combines TRBV6-1 with TRBJ2-5; 10 nucleotides line up with TRBD2. The CDR3 extends over 15 amino acids. V lost 4 bases and J lost 10; bases outside the gene matches: 12. From germline, CDR1 is MNHNS and CDR2 SASEGT. In DNA, the CDR3 is TGTGCCAGCAGTGGTACGGGGACTAGCGTTGGGGACCAGTACTTC. Translated: CASSGTGTSVGDQYF.

V is TRBV7-8 and J is TRBJ1-5; 8 positions match TRBD1. The CDR3 is 18 amino acids. CDR1 is SGHVS and CDR2 is FQNEAQ in the germline V gene. Unmatched junction bases numbered 10, after V lost 3 bases and J lost 0 bases. This CDR3 is CASSFRTGRTDSNQPQHF. For the CDR3, the DNA is TGTGCCAGCAGCTTCAGGACAGGGAGAACTGATAGCAATCAGCCCCAGCATTTT.

This sequence joins TRBV6-6 and TRBJ2-7, with 8 nucleotides matching TRBD1. CDR1 is MNHNY, CDR2 SVGAGI, per germline (reference sequence). The CDR3 has 14 residues. V lost 7 bases to trimming and J lost 0 bases; unmatched junction nucleotides: 5. For the CDR3, the DNA is TGTGCCAGCACTAGACAGGGGAGCTCCTACGAGCAGTACTTC. Translation: CASTRQGSSYEQYF.

This sequence joins TRBV14 and TRBJ2-3; 8 bases map to TRBD2. CDR3 length: 15 amino acids. The germline V gene encodes CDR1 SGHDN and CDR2 FVKESK. The J segment lost 4 bases and the V segment lost 4 bases, leaving 7 bases of the junction unmatched. CDR3 in DNA: TGTGCCAGCAGCCTCCCCTCCGGGGGGGCAGATACGCAGTATTTT. This translates into CASSLPSGGADTQYF. The variable domain in full, completed from reference TRBV14 and TRBJ2-3, reads EAGVTQFPSHSVIEKGQTVTLRCDPISGHDNLYWYRRVMGKEIKFLLHFVKESKQDESGMPNNRFLAERTGGTYSTLKVQPAELEDSGVYFCASSLPSGGADTQYFGPGTRLTVL.

This chain uses TRBV5-6 with TRBJ2-5, with 11 bases aligning to TRBD2. J gave up 4 bases and V 4 bases, and 3 bases lay outside the gene matches. The CDR3 is made up of 14 amino acids. CDR1 and CDR2 from the germline V gene are SGHDT and YYEEEE. The CDR3 sequence is CASSASGRRETQYF. CDR3 nucleotide sequence: TGTGCCAGCAGCGCTAGCGGGAGGAGAGAGACCCAGTACTTC.

The chain carries TRBV11-3 and TRBJ2-7, with no clear D. Germline V CDR1 and CDR2: SGHNT, YENEEA. This CDR3 has 13 amino acids. V lost 5 bases, J lost 0 bases, and 8 bases lay in between. In DNA form, the CDR3 reads TGTGCCAGCAGCCGAGACATCTCCTACGAGCAGTACTTC. This translates into CASSRDISYEQYF.

J is TRBJ2-1 and V is TRBV19; D not resolved. V was pared by 3 bases and J by 0 bases, with 15 bases between. In germline, CDR1 is LNHDA, CDR2 SQIVND (reference sequence). The CDR3 contains 17 residues. The CDR3 spells CASSIGLGESSYNEQFF. The CDR3 coding sequence is TGTGCCAGTAGTATCGGTCTTGGTGAGAGCTCCTACAATGAGCAGTTCTTC.

The rearrangement joins TRBV15 to TRBJ1-3, with TRBD1 as a possible D gene (5 bases). Trimming took 1 base from V and 4 from J, leaving 17 bases between them. CDR3 length: 17 residues. Germline V gene data show CDR1 as LNHNV and CDR2 as YYDKDF (reference sequence). The CDR3 sequence is CATSRGFPGLAGNTIYF. The CDR3 coding sequence is TGTGCCACCAGCAGAGGTTTTCCGGGACTAGCCGGAAACACCATATATTTT. The full variable domain, in which reference TRBV15 and TRBJ1-3 provide the parts outside the CDR3, is DAMVIQNPRYQVTQFGKPVTLSCSQTLNHNVMYWYQQKSSQAPKLLFHYYDKDFNNEADTPDNFQSRRPNTSFCFLDIRSPGLGDTAMYLCATSRGFPGLAGNTIYFGEGSWLTVV.

This chain connects TRBV28 to TRBJ1-1; TRBD1 aligns across 7 bases. CDR1 and CDR2 (germline): MDHEN, SYDVKM. There are 14 residues in the CDR3. V trimming: 8 bases; J trimming: 5 bases; junction bases outside the gene matches: 11. CDR3 loop: CASPKSGGRTEAFF. Here the CDR3 DNA reads TGTGCCAGCCCAAAGTCAGGGGGACGGACTGAAGCTTTCTTT.

V and J are TRBV7-9 and TRBJ2-7, with TRBD1 matching over 7 bases. V shed 7 bases and J 0 bases; nucleotides not matched to a gene: 9. The V gene's germline CDR1 is SEHNR and CDR2 FQNEAQ (reference sequence). The CDR3 consists of 15 residues. The CDR3 spells CASNKGQAYSYEQYF. The CDR3 DNA reads TGTGCCAGCAACAAAGGACAGGCTTACTCCTACGAGCAGTACTTC.

This chain uses TRBV4-1 with TRBJ1-5; TRBD1 might be the D (5 bases). This CDR3 is 13 amino acids long. V was shortened by 1 base and J by 6 bases, with 7 bases between the two germline ends. Germline-derived CDR1 and CDR2 are MGHRA and YSYEKL. CDR3 bases: TGCGCCAGCAGCCAAGGAGGGGTTCAGCCCCAGCATTTT. Its translation is CASSQGGVQPQHF.